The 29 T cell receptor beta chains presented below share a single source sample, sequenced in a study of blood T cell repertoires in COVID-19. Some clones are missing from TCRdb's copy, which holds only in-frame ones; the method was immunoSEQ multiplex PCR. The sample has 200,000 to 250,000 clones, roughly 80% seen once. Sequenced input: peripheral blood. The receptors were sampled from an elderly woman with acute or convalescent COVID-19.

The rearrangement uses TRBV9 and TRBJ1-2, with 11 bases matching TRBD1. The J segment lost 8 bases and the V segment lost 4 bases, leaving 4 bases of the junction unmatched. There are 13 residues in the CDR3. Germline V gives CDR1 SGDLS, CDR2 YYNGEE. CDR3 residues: CASSLGTGGGYTF. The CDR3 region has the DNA TGTGCCAGCAGCCTCGGGACAGGGGGAGGCTACACCTTC.

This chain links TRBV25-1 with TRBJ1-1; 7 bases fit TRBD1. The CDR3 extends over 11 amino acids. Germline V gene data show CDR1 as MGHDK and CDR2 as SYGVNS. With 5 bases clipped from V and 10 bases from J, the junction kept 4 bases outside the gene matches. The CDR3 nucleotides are TGTGCCAGCAGTCTCAGGGGGTTAGCTTTCTTT. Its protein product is CASSLRGLAFF.

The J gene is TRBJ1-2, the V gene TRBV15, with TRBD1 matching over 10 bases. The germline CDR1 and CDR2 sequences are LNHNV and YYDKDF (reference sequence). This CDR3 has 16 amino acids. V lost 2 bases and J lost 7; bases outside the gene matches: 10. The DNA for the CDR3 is TGTGCCACCAGCAGATTTTCGACAGGGGGCGAGGGTGGCTACACCTTC. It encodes CATSRFSTGGEGGYTF.

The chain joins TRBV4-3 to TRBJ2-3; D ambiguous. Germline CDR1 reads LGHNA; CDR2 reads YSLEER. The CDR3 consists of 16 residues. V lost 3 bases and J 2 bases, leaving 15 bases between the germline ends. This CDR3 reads CASSQLIVIDTDTQYF. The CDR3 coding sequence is TGCGCCAGCAGCCAGCTTATAGTGATCGACACAGATACGCAGTATTTT.

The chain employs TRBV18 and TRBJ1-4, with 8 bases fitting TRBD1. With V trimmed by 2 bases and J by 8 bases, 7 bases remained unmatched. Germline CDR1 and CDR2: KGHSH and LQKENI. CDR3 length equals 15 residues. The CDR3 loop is CASSPGLDRDEKLFF. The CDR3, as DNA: TGTGCCAGCTCACCAGGACTGGACAGGGACGAAAAACTGTTTTTT.

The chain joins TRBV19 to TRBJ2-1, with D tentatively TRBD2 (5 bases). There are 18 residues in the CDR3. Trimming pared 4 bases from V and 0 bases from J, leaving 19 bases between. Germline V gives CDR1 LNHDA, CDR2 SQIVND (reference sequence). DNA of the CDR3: TGTGCCAGTAGTACCTTCCCTGGGGAGCAAAGCTCCTACAATGAGCAGTTCTTC. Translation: CASSTFPGEQSSYNEQFF.

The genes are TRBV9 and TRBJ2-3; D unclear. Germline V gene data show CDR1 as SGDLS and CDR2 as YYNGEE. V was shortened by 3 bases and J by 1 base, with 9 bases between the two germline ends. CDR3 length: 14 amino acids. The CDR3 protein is CASSEARRTDTQYF. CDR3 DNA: TGTGCCAGCAGCGAAGCGAGACGCACAGATACGCAGTATTTT.

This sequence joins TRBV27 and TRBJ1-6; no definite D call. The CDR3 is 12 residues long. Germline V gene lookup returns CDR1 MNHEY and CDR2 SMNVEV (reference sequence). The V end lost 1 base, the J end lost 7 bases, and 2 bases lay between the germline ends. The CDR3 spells CASSLLNSPLHF. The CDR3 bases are TGTGCCAGCAGTTTATTAAATTCACCCCTCCACTTT.

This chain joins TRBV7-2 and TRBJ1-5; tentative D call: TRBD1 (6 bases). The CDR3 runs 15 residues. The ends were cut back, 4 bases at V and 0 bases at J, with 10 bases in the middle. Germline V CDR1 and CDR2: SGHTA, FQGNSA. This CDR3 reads CASSSGVHSNQPQHF. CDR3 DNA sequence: TGTGCCAGCAGCTCAGGGGTTCATAGCAATCAGCCCCAGCATTTT.

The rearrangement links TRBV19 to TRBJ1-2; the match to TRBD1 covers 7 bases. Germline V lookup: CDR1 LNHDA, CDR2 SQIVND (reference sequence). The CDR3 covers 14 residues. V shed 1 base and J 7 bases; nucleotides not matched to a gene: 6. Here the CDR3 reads CASSIGRQGGGYTF. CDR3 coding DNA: TGTGCCAGTAGTATAGGACGACAGGGAGGTGGCTACACCTTC.

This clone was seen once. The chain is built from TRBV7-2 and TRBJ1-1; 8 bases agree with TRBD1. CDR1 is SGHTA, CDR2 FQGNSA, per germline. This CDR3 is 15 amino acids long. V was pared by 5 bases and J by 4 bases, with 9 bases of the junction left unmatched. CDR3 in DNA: TGTGCCAGCAGCCCTCGGACAGGGTCTCTCACTGAAGCTTTCTTT. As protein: CASSPRTGSLTEAFF.

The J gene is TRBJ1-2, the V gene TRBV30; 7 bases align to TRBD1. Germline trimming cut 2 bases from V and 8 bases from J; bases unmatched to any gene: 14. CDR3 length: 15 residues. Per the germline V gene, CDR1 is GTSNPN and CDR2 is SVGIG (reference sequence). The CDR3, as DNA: TGTGCCTGGAGTCCCTTCTCCGGGACAGTCAAGGGCTACACCTTC. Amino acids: CAWSPFSGTVKGYTF.

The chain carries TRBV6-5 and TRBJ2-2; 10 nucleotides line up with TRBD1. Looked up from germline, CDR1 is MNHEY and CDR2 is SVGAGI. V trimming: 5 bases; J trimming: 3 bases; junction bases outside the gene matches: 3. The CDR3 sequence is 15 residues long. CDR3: CASSPGQGYTGELFF. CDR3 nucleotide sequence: TGTGCCAGCAGTCCGGGACAGGGGTACACCGGGGAGCTGTTTTTT.

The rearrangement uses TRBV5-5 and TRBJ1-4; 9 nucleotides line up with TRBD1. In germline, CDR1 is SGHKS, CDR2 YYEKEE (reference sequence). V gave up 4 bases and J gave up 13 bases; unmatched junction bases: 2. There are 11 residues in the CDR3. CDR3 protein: CASSEDRGLFF. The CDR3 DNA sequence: TGTGCCAGCAGCGAGGACAGGGGACTGTTTTTT.

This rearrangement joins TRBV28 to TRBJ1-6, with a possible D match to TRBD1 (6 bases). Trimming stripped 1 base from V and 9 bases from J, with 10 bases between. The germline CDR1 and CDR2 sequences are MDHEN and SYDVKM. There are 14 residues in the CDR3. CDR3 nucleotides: TGTGCCAGCAGTTTATACAGGGTGGTTTCACCCCTCCACTTT. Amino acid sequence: CASSLYRVVSPLHF.

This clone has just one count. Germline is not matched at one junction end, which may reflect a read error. The CDR3 spells CASNLLGPGLTGNTIYF. The CDR3 nucleotides are TGTGCCAGCAACTTGCTTGGGCCGGGACTGACTGGAAACACCATATATTTT. This sequence joins TRBV5-5 and TRBJ1-3, with a tentative D call TRBD1 (5 bases). Germline V lookup: CDR1 SGHKS, CDR2 YYEKEE (reference sequence). The CDR3 is 17 residues long. Filled out from reference TRBV5-5 and TRBJ1-3, the complete variable domain reads DAGVTQSPTHLIKTRGQQVTLRCSPISGHKSVSWYQQVLGQGPQFIFQYYEKEERGRGNFPDRFSARQFPNYSSELNVNALLLGDSALYLCASNLLGPGLTGNTIYFGEGSWLTVV.

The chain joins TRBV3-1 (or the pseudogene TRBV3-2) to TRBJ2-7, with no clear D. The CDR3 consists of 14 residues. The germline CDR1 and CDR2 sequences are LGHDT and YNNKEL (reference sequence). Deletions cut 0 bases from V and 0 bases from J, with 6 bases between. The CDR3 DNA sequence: TGTGCCAGCAGCCAAGATTTGAGCTCCTACGAGCAGTACTTC. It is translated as CASSQDLSSYEQYF.

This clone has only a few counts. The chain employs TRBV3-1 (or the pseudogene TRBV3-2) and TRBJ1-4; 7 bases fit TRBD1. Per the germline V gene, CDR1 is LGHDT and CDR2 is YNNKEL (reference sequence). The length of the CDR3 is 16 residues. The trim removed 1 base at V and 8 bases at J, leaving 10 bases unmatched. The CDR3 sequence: CASSQAPQGTREKLFF. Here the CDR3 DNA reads TGTGCCAGCAGCCAAGCCCCACAGGGGACTCGCGAAAAACTGTTTTTT.

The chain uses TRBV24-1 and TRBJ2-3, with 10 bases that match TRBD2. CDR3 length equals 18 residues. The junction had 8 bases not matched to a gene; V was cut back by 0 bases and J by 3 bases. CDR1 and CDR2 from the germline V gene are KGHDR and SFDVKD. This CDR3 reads CATSDLGLAGVATDTQYF. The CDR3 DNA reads TGTGCCACCAGTGATTTGGGGCTAGCGGGAGTCGCGACAGATACGCAGTATTTT.

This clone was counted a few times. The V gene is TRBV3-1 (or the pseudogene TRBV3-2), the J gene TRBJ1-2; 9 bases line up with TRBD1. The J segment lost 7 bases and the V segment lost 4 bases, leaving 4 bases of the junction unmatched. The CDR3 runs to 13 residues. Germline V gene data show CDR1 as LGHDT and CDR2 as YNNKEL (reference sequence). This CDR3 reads CASSPGTGSGYTF. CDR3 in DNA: TGTGCCAGCAGCCCCGGGACAGGGAGTGGCTACACCTTC.

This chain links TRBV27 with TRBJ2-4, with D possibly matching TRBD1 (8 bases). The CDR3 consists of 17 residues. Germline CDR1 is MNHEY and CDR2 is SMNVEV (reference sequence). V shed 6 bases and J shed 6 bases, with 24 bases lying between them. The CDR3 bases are TGTGCCAGCAGGAACGGGACAGGCGAAGGGGGGGGAAACATTCAGTACTTC. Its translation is CASRNGTGEGGGNIQYF.

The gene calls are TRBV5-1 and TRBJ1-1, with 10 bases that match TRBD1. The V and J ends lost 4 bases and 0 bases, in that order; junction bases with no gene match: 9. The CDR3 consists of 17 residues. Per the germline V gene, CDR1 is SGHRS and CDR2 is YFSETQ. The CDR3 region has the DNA TGCGCCAGCAGCCCGGCCTGGGACAGGGGTATGAACACTGAAGCTTTCTTT. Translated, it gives CASSPAWDRGMNTEAFF.

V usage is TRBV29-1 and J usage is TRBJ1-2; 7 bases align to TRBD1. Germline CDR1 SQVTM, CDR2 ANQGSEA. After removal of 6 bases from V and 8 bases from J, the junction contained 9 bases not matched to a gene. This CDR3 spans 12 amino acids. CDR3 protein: CSVTEGAWGYTF. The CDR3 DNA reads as TGCAGCGTGACGGAGGGGGCGTGGGGCTACACCTTC. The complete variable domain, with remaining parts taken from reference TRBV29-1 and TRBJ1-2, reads SAVISQKPSRDICQRGTSLTIQCQVDSQVTMMFWYRQQPGQSLTLIATANQGSEATYESGFVIDKFPISRPNLTFSTLTVSNMSPEDSSIYLCSVTEGAWGYTFGSGTRLTVV.

CDR3 residues: CASSGGQGPGANEKLFF. CDR3 DNA: TGCGCCAGCAGCGGGGGACAGGGACCGGGAGCTAATGAAAAACTGTTTTTT. The J gene is TRBJ1-4, the V gene TRBV5-1; 9 nucleotides match TRBD1. CDR3 length: 17 amino acids. Per the germline V gene, CDR1 is SGHRS and CDR2 is YFSETQ. The junction had 10 bases not matched to a gene; V was cut back by 4 bases and J by 3 bases.

CDR3 bases: TGTGCCACCAGGCCTGGGGGCACTGGAAACACCATATATTTT. Its protein is CATRPGGTGNTIYF. The chain is built from TRBV24-1 and TRBJ1-3; D is possibly TRBD1 (6 bases). V was trimmed by 7 bases and J by 2 bases, leaving 11 bases between them. The length of the CDR3 is 14 residues. Germline CDR1 reads KGHDR; CDR2 reads SFDVKD.

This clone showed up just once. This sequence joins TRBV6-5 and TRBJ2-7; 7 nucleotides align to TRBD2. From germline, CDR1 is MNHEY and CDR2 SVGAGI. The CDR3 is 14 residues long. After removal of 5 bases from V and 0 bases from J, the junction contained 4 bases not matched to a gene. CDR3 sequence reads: CASSPLAGSYEQYF. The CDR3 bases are TGTGCCAGCAGTCCTTTAGCGGGCTCCTACGAGCAGTACTTC.

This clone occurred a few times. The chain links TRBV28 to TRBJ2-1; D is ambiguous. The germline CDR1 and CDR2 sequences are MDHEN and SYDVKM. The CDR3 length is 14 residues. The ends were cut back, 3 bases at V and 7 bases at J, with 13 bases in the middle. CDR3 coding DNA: TGTGCCAGCAGTTTGGAACGTCTAGTGAATGAGCAGTTCTTC. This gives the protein CASSLERLVNEQFF. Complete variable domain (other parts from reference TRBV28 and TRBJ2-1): DVKVTQSSRYLVKRTGEKVFLECVQDMDHENMFWYRQDPGLGLRLIYFSYDVKMKEKGDIPEGYSVSREKKERFSLILESASTNQTSMYLCASSLERLVNEQFFGPGTRLTVL.

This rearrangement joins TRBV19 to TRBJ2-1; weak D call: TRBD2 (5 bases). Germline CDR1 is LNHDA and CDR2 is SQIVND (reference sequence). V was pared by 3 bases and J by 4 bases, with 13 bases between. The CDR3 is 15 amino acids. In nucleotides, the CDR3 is TGTGCCAGTAGTATGAGAGACACGGGATACAATGAGCAGTTCTTC. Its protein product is CASSMRDTGYNEQFF.

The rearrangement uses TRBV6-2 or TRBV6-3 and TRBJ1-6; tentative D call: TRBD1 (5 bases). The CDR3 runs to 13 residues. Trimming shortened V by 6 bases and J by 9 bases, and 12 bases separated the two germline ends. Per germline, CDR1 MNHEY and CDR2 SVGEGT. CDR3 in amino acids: CASSQEGFSPLHF. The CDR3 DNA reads TGTGCCAGCAGCCAGGAGGGGTTTTCACCCCTCCACTTT.